This T cell receptor (beta chain) is from a study of Graves' ophthalmopathy and Graves' hyperthyroidism. In germline, CDR1 is MGHRA, CDR2 YSYEKL. This CDR3 comprises 14 residues. Trimming removed 4 bases from V and 4 bases from J, with 14 bases in between. Amplification from RNA transcripts yielded the TCR beta CDR3 regions. An opening RT-PCR round employed HTBI primers and preceded a second-round multiplex PCR. TCRdb itself ran the multiplex PCR reads through MiXCR, one entry per CDR3 protein. This table holds 300,000 to 400,000 distinct CDR3 sequences, 15% to 20% found once. Calling hyperthyroidism stable required that no ophthalmopathy show up within 18 months of follow-up. Other autoimmune diseases, uncontrolled infections, pregnancy or lactation ruled patients out of participation. Symptoms, serum thyroxine and TRAb, thyroid ultrasound, and orbital computed tomography formed the diagnostic basis.

This chain connects TRBV4-1 to TRBJ2-7, with TRBD1 as a possible D gene (6 bases). The sequence derives from an adult woman with stable Graves' hyperthyroidism. The sequenced sample consisted of peripheral blood. This CDR3 is CASSRRTAEYEQYF. The CDR3 region has the DNA TGCGCCAGCAGCCGCCGGACAGCTGAATACGAGCAGTACTTC.